This T cell receptor beta chain came from a study of blood T cell repertoires in COVID-19. Study-wide background: Both acute and convalescent COVID-19 samples were obtained from the United States, Italy and Spain. Sample material is recorded as cDNA or gDNA derived from T cells, B-cell-depleted T cells, or PBMCs.

Source study methods: Quantification of nucleated cells was approximated via reference gene primer amplification. Sequencing used immunoSEQ multiplex PCR; TCRdb keeps in-frame clones, though not all of them. V, J and clone size were drawn from that table, and D and trimming were deduced from the DNA. This repertoire shows almost 250,000 clones, 86% found once; its top ten account for 1.5% to 2%. The germline CDR1 and CDR2 sequences are SGDLS and YYNGEE. The CDR3 consists of 14 residues. The ends were cut back, 1 base at V and 0 bases at J, with 7 bases in the middle. The receptor comes from an older woman who had recovered from COVID-19. The chain links TRBV9 to TRBJ2-5; no firm D call. The sequenced sample consisted of peripheral blood. This chain's CDR3 is CASSVTEYQETQYF. Here the CDR3 DNA reads TGTGCCAGCAGCGTAACGGAGTACCAAGAGACCCAGTACTTC.